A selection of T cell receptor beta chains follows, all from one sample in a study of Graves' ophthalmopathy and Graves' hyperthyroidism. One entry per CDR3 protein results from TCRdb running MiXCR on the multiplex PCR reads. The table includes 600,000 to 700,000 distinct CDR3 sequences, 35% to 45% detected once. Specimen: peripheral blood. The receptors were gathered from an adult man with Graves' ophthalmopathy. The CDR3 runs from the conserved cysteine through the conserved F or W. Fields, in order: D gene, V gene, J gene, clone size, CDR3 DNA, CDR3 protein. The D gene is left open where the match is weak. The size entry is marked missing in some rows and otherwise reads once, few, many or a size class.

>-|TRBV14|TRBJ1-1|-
TGTGCCAGCACAGTCTCAGCGGCCGGGGAAGCTTTCTTT
CASTVSAAGEAFF
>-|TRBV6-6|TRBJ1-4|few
TGTGCCAGCAGTGAAGTTATGGGATCTGAAAAACTGTTTTTT
CASSEVMGSEKLFF
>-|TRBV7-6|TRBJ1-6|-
TGTGCCAGCAGCTTAGTGAAGGGGGTTTATTCACCCCTCCACTTT
CASSLVKGVYSPLHF
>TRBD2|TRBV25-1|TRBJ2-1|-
TGTGCCAGCAGTCCCAACCTAGCGGGAGTCTACAATGAGCAGTTCTTC
CASSPNLAGVYNEQFF
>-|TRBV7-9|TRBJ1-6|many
TGTGCCAGCAGCGTACAGGGATCCAGCGATTCACCCCTCCACTTT
CASSVQGSSDSPLHF
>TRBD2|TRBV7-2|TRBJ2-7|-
TGTGCCAGCAGCTTACGGCTAGCGGGAGCGGGGGAGCAGTACTTC
CASSLRLAGAGEQYF
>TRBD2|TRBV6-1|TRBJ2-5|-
TGTGCCAGCAGGTCAGCGGGGGGGCCTGAGACCCAGTACTTC
CASRSAGGPETQYF
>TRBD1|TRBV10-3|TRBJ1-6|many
TGTGCCATCAGTGAACGGGGACAGGGTAATTCACCCCTCCACTTT
CAISERGQGNSPLHF
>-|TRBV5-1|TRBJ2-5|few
TGCGCCAGCAGCTTTGGTTTCTTAGCCGGAGAGACCCAGTACTTC
CASSFGFLAGETQYF
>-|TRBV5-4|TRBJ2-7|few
TGTGCCAGCAGCTTGGATCCGCGCGGATCCTACGAGCAGTACTTC
CASSLDPRGSYEQYF
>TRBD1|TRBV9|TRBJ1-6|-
TGTGCCAGCAGCCAAGGGGACAGGGGGCCACCCCTCCACTTT
CASSQGDRGPPLHF
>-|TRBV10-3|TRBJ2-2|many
TGTGCCATCAGTGTAGGTCTAGGAGGCACCGGGGAGCTGTTTTTT
CAISVGLGGTGELFF
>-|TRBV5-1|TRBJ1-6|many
TGCGCCAGCAGCTTGCAGATGGATTCACCCCTCCACTTT
CASSLQMDSPLHF
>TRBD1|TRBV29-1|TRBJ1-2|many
TGCAGCGGGACAGGGAACTATGGCTACACCTTC
CSGTGNYGYTF
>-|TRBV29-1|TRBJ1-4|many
TGCAGCGTTGTGGGTGAGGGAATGGGGGAAAAACTGTTTTTT
CSVVGEGMGEKLFF
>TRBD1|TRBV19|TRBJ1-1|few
TGTGCCAGTAGTTTCGGGACAGGGGAGTCGAGGACTGAAGCTTTCTTT
CASSFGTGESRTEAFF
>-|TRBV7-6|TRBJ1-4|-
TGTGCCAGCAGCTTACTAAGCGGGCGGTCTAATGAAAAACTGTTTTTT
CASSLLSGRSNEKLFF
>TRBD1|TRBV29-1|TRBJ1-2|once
TGCAGCGCCTCGGGACAGGAGAGGGGCTACACCTTC
CSASGQERGYTF
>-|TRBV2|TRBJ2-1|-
TGTGCCAGCAGTATGGGGAATGAGCAGTTCTTC
CASSMGNEQFF
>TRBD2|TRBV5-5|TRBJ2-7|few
TGTGCCAGCAGCTTCGGACTAGCGGATTCCTACGAGCAGTACTTC
CASSFGLADSYEQYF
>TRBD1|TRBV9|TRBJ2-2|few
TGTGCCAGCAAGCCGGGACAGGGGTCCACCGGGGAGCTGTTTTTT
CASKPGQGSTGELFF
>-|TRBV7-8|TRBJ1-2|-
TGTGCCAGCAGCCGGACGGGTAGCTCTGGAAACACCTTC
CASSRTGSSGNTF
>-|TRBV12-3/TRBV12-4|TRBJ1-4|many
TGTGCCAGCAGGAAGGCGGCAACTAATGAAAAACTGTTTTTT
CASRKAATNEKLFF
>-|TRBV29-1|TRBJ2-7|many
TGCAGCGTTGGGGTTACAGCCTACGAGCAGTACTTC
CSVGVTAYEQYF
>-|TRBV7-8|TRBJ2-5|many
TGTGCCAGCAGCTTAGACCTAGCCCTGCGAGAGGGCCAGTACTTC
CASSLDLALREGQYF
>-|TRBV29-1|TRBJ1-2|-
TGCAGCGTTGCCGGGGACGGCCCCCGCGGGGGCTACACCTTC
CSVAGDGPRGGYTF
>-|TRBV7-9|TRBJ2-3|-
TGTGCCAGCAGCCCCCAGGAGGGTCCTCCCACAGATACGCAGTATTTT
CASSPQEGPPTDTQYF
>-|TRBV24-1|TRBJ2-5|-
TGTGCCACCAGTGACATCGGGACCTATAACACCGGGGAGACCCAGTACTTC
CATSDIGTYNTGETQYF
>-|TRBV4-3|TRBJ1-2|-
TGCGCCAGCAGCCAAGATGGGAAGGAACCTTACGACTATGGCTACACCTTC
CASSQDGKEPYDYGYTF
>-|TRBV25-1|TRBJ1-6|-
TGTGCCAGCAGTGAATATAAGGGAACAGGAAATTCACCCCTCCACTTT
CASSEYKGTGNSPLHF
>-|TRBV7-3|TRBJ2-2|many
TGTGCCAGCAGCTTAGTTGGCGGGGGCAACACCGGGGAGCTGTTTTTT
CASSLVGGGNTGELFF
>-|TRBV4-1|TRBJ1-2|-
TGCGCCAGCAGCCAATCAAGGGAGGGCGCGACGTATGGCTACACCTTC
CASSQSREGATYGYTF
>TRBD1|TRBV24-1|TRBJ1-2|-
TGTGCCACCAGTGATACAGGACAGGTGGGCTATGGCTACACCTTC
CATSDTGQVGYGYTF
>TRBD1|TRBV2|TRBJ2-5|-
TGTGCCAGCGGACAGGGGGATTCGTCCCAGCCCCAGTACTTC
CASGQGDSSQPQYF
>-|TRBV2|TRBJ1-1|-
TGTGCCAGCAGACCGGGACGGACATTCACTGAAGCTTTCTTT
CASRPGRTFTEAFF
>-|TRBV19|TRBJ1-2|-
TGTGCCAGTAGTAAGGGAAGCTATGGCTACACCTTC
CASSKGSYGYTF